What follows are 28 T cell receptor beta chains derived from one specimen sequenced in a study of beta chain features in type 1 diabetes. The study, taken as a whole, reports: A moderate, significant TCRB CDR3 shortening appeared in type 1 diabetes across four CD4+ subsets.

The authors reverse transcribed all of the isolated RNA, so sequencing captured expressed TCRB transcripts. This table comes from immunoSEQ multiplex PCR, and its TCRdb copy is limited to in-frame clones, with some not included. The table has 250,000 to 350,000 clones, approximately 14% seen once. Their antigens remain unidentified. What was sequenced was naive CD4+ T cells from blood. The receptors were gathered from a young man with type 1 diabetes.

The chain carries TRBV11-2 and TRBJ2-2, with a weak D call TRBD1 (5 bases). This CDR3 spans 14 amino acids. V lost 3 bases, J lost 1 base, and 6 bases lay in between. The germline V gene has CDR1 SGHAT and CDR2 FQNNGV. CDR3 bases: TGTGCCAGCAGCTTTACAGGGAACACCGGGGAGCTGTTTTTT. It is translated as CASSFTGNTGELFF. The variable domain in full, with the rest retrieved from reference TRBV11-2 and TRBJ2-2, is EAGVAQSPRYKIIEKRQSVAFWCNPISGHATLYWYQQILGQGPKLLIQFQNNGVVDDSQLPKDRFSAERLKGVDSTLKIQPAKLEDSAVYLCASSFTGNTGELFFGEGSRLTVL.

This clone was found a few times. The chain is built from TRBV19 and TRBJ2-2; D is possibly TRBD1 (5 bases). This CDR3 has 14 amino acids. Germline V CDR1 and CDR2: LNHDA, SQIVND (reference sequence). V lost 7 bases to trimming and J lost 0 bases, with 9 bases between them. CDR3 protein: CASMGQPNTGELFF. The DNA for the CDR3 is TGTGCCAGTATGGGGCAGCCGAACACCGGGGAGCTGTTTTTT.

The rearrangement joins TRBV18 to TRBJ1-2, with D maybe TRBD1 (5 bases). The V and J ends lost 6 bases and 3 bases respectively, with 11 bases between them. Per the germline V gene, CDR1 is KGHSH and CDR2 is LQKENI. The CDR3 spans 13 residues. The CDR3 DNA reads as TGTGCCAGCTCCACAGGATCCCACTATGGCTACACCTTC. It is translated as CASSTGSHYGYTF.

This clone was counted a few times. The chain carries TRBV29-1 and TRBJ1-1; D gene uncertain. Germline loops: CDR1 SQVTM, CDR2 ANQGSEA. The ends were cut back, 1 base at V and 0 bases at J, with 9 bases in the middle. The length of the CDR3 is 14 residues. The CDR3 DNA sequence: TGCAGCGTTGAAGGCACAGCAATGAACACTGAAGCTTTCTTT. It encodes CSVEGTAMNTEAFF.

This clone was observed a handful of times. The V call is TRBV29-1, the J call TRBJ1-2, with a weak D call TRBD1 (6 bases). This CDR3 has 14 residues. With 4 bases removed from V and 2 bases from J, the gap between germline ends came to 14 bases. Germline V gene data show CDR1 as SQVTM and CDR2 as ANQGSEA. CDR3 DNA: TGCAGCGTTGGGGGGCCAGGGTCGAACTATGGCTACACCTTC. Translated: CSVGGPGSNYGYTF. The full variable domain, its missing parts supplied by reference TRBV29-1 and TRBJ1-2, is SAVISQKPSRDICQRGTSLTIQCQVDSQVTMMFWYRQQPGQSLTLIATANQGSEATYESGFVIDKFPISRPNLTFSTLTVSNMSPEDSSIYLCSVGGPGSNYGYTFGSGTRLTVV.

A few counts support this clone. The chain links TRBV6-1 to TRBJ2-7; 12 bases line up with TRBD2. Germline V gene sequence: CDR1 MNHNS, CDR2 SASEGT. The CDR3 extends over 15 amino acids. Trimming cost V 6 bases and J 4 bases; bases outside gene matches: 7. The CDR3 DNA reads TGTGCCAGCAGCGACGGACTAGCGGGGCTTTACGAGCAGTACTTC. It translates to CASSDGLAGLYEQYF.

The sample holds a few counts of this clone. The identical CDR3 is also encoded by other nucleotide sequences in the sample. The gene calls are TRBV28 and TRBJ2-7, with D perhaps TRBD2 (6 bases). This CDR3 is built from 12 residues. Trimming left V 3 bases short and J 4 bases short, with 7 bases between. Germline CDR1 is MDHEN and CDR2 is SYDVKM. CDR3 bases: TGTGCCAGCAGTTTGGGGGGATACGAGCAGTACTTC. Translated: CASSLGGYEQYF. The complete variable domain, with remaining parts taken from reference TRBV28 and TRBJ2-7, reads DVKVTQSSRYLVKRTGEKVFLECVQDMDHENMFWYRQDPGLGLRLIYFSYDVKMKEKGDIPEGYSVSREKKERFSLILESASTNQTSMYLCASSLGGYEQYFGPGTRLTVT.

V usage is TRBV7-9 and J usage is TRBJ2-7; D is undetermined. Trimming left V 4 bases short and J 3 bases short, with 4 bases between. Germline CDR1 and CDR2: SEHNR and FQNEAQ (reference sequence). The CDR3 totals 11 residues. CDR3 sequence: CASSSNYEQYF. The CDR3 nucleotides read TGTGCCAGCAGCTCTAACTACGAGCAGTACTTC.

The chain is built from TRBV29-1 and TRBJ2-1, with 14 bases fitting TRBD2. The J segment lost 1 base and the V segment lost 7 bases, leaving 3 bases of the junction unmatched. This CDR3 is 15 amino acids long. Germline CDR1 SQVTM, CDR2 ANQGSEA. CDR3 protein: CSARLAGGSYNEQFF. CDR3 nucleotides: TGCAGCGCTAGACTAGCGGGAGGGTCCTACAATGAGCAGTTCTTC.

This clone was observed a few times. The CDR3 nucleotides read TGTGCCAGCAGTGTCCCCGGGACAGGGGGTAATGAGCAGTTCTTC. Its translation is CASSVPGTGGNEQFF. The gene calls are TRBV25-1 and TRBJ2-1; 11 nucleotides align to TRBD1. The CDR3 is 15 residues long. The germline V gene has CDR1 MGHDK and CDR2 SYGVNS. Unmatched junction bases numbered 6, after V lost 4 bases and J lost 7 bases.

This rearrangement joins TRBV28 to TRBJ2-1, with a tentative D call TRBD2 (6 bases). The CDR3 covers 15 residues. V lost 8 bases, J lost 7 bases, and 21 bases lay in between. The germline V gene encodes CDR1 MDHEN and CDR2 SYDVKM. The CDR3 reads CASSTRGRSGNEQFF. CDR3 DNA sequence: TGTGCCAGCTCAACGCGGGGAAGGTCGGGAAATGAGCAGTTCTTC.

This clone has a handful of counts. CDR3 amino acids: CASSTIDRGSDNEQFF. The CDR3 DNA reads as TGTGCCAGCAGCACTATAGACAGGGGTAGCGACAATGAGCAGTTCTTC. The gene calls are TRBV7-8 and TRBJ2-1; 8 bases agree with TRBD1. The CDR3 consists of 16 residues. CDR1 is SGHVS, CDR2 FQNEAQ, per germline. V was pared by 5 bases and J by 5 bases, with 11 bases of the junction left unmatched.

This clone was seen a handful of times. V and J are TRBV7-6 and TRBJ1-5; the D is unclear. The CDR3 extends over 13 amino acids. Per the germline V gene, CDR1 is SGHVS and CDR2 is FNYEAQ. V was trimmed by 4 bases and J by 4 bases, leaving 8 bases between them. In DNA, the CDR3 is TGTGCCAGCAGCTCCCGGGGAAATCAGCCCCAGCATTTT. Protein: CASSSRGNQPQHF.

The V gene is TRBV19, the J gene TRBJ1-1, with a tentative D call TRBD1 (5 bases). Germline CDR1 LNHDA, CDR2 SQIVND (reference sequence). This CDR3 region has 14 residues. The V end was cut by 5 bases, the J end by 4 bases, with 14 bases between. CDR3 amino acids: CASSSRAEGTEAFF. The CDR3 DNA reads as TGTGCCAGTAGTTCCAGGGCCGAAGGCACTGAAGCTTTCTTT.

This clone showed up just a few times. This chain uses TRBV5-4 with TRBJ2-6; tentatively, D is TRBD2 (7 bases). The CDR3 is 17 amino acids. Between the trimmed V and J ends, which lost 4 bases and 3 bases, there was a span of 17 bases. The germline gives CDR1 SGHNT, CDR2 YYREEE (reference sequence). The CDR3 nucleotides are TGTGCCAGCAGCCCCAGGGGAGGGGGTAGTGGGGCCAACGTCCTGACTTTC. Its protein is CASSPRGGGSGANVLTF.

This clone has more than one count but fewer than ten. Distinct nucleotide sequences in the sample also encode this CDR3. The rearrangement links TRBV9 to TRBJ2-1; 8 nucleotides align to TRBD2. The junction had 2 bases not matched to a gene; V was cut back by 0 bases and J by 3 bases. From germline, CDR1 is SGDLS and CDR2 YYNGEE. This CDR3 has 15 amino acids. CDR3 sequence reads: CASSVVAGGYNEQFF. As DNA, the CDR3 is TGTGCCAGCAGCGTAGTCGCGGGAGGCTACAATGAGCAGTTCTTC.

The gene calls are TRBV6-1 and TRBJ1-1; D gene unclear. CDR1 MNHNS and CDR2 SASEGT come from the germline V gene. The CDR3 is 15 residues long. V was clipped by 5 bases and J by 1 base, with 14 bases between them. The CDR3 nucleotides read TGTGCCAGCAGTATGGACGGGGAGTGGAACACTGAAGCTTTCTTT. The encoded protein is CASSMDGEWNTEAFF.

Details on this clone: At the DNA level, this CDR3 is encoded by other sequences in the same sample as well. The chain links TRBV5-1 to TRBJ2-2, with D possibly being TRBD1 (5 bases). This CDR3 comprises 13 residues. Per the germline V gene, CDR1 is SGHRS and CDR2 is YFSETQ. V was trimmed by 0 bases and J by 5 bases, leaving 5 bases between them. As DNA, the CDR3 is TGCGCCAGCAGCTTGGCAGGGACCGGGGAGCTGTTTTTT. This translates into CASSLAGTGELFF.

This clone was picked up a small number of times. The gene calls are TRBV5-6 and TRBJ2-3; D is possibly TRBD2 (6 bases). The germline gives CDR1 SGHDT, CDR2 YYEEEE. The V end lost 6 bases, the J end lost 2 bases, and 16 bases lay between the germline ends. This CDR3 has 15 residues. CDR3: CASTPLGLNTDTQYF. DNA of the CDR3: TGTGCCAGCACCCCCTTGGGACTTAACACAGATACGCAGTATTTT.

The rearrangement joins TRBV15 to TRBJ1-4; D call uncertain. The CDR3 is 16 amino acids. Deletions cut 7 bases from V and 0 bases from J, with 15 bases between. Germline CDR1 LNHNV, CDR2 YYDKDF (reference sequence). In DNA form, the CDR3 reads TGTGCCACCACCTTCCGGGGAGCCGCAACTAATGAAAAACTGTTTTTT. Translated, it gives CATTFRGAATNEKLFF.

This chain links TRBV5-4 with TRBJ2-1; D not certain. Germline assignment: CDR1 SGHNT and CDR2 YYREEE (reference sequence). This CDR3 spans 12 amino acids. The V and J ends lost 0 bases and 9 bases respectively, with 7 bases between them. The CDR3 bases are TGTGCCAGCAGCTTGGATAGTGGTGAGCAGTTCTTC. Its protein is CASSLDSGEQFF.

The rearrangement links TRBV19 to TRBJ2-7, with 9 bases lining up with TRBD2. Trimming removed 4 bases from V and 0 bases from J; junction bases left unmatched: 4. The CDR3 contains 15 residues. Germline CDR1 and CDR2: LNHDA and SQIVND (reference sequence). Here the CDR3 reads CASSKTSGDSYEQYF. As DNA, the CDR3 is TGTGCCAGTAGTAAGACTAGCGGTGACTCCTACGAGCAGTACTTC. Full variable domain (rest looked up from reference TRBV19 and TRBJ2-7): DGGITQSPKYLFRKEGQNVTLSCEQNLNHDAMYWYRQDPGQGLRLIYYSQIVNDFQKGDIAEGYSVSREKKESFPLTVTSAQKNPTAFYLCASSKTSGDSYEQYFGPGTRLTVT.

The table lists this clone with a few counts. One end of the junction does not line up with germline, which may come from a read error. CDR3 bases: TGTGCCATCAGTCCCGGGACTAGCACGGATGAGCAGTTCTTC. It translates to CAISPGTSTDEQFF. V and J are TRBV2 and TRBJ2-1, with 9 bases fitting TRBD2. The germline gives CDR1 SNHLY, CDR2 FYNNEI. This CDR3 has 14 amino acids.

The sample holds a few counts of this clone. The genes are TRBV7-9 and TRBJ2-7; 9 nucleotides match TRBD2. CDR3 length: 15 residues. Germline CDR1 is SEHNR and CDR2 is FQNEAQ (reference sequence). After removal of 3 bases from V and 5 bases from J, the junction contained 8 bases not matched to a gene. The CDR3 protein is CASSFLAGGDDEQYF. CDR3 nucleotides: TGTGCCAGCAGCTTCCTCGCGGGAGGGGACGACGAGCAGTACTTC. Full variable domain (remainder filled in from reference TRBV7-9 and TRBJ2-7): DTGVSQNPRHKITKRGQNVTFRCDPISEHNRLYWYRQTLGQGPEFLTYFQNEAQLEKSRLLSDRFSAERPKGSFSTLEIQRTEQGDSAMYLCASSFLAGGDDEQYFGPGTRLTVT.

This chain connects TRBV6-5 to TRBJ2-7, with D tentatively TRBD1 (5 bases). CDR1 is MNHEY and CDR2 is SVGAGI in the germline V gene. The CDR3 totals 12 residues. Between the trimmed V and J ends, which lost 6 bases and 4 bases, there was a span of 10 bases. In nucleotides, the CDR3 is TGTGCCAGCAGGAAGGACACTTACGAGCAGTACTTC. Residues: CASRKDTYEQYF.

This clone was counted only a few times. V usage is TRBV5-4 and J usage is TRBJ2-2; tentatively, D is TRBD1 (6 bases). The CDR3 extends over 15 amino acids. The germline V gene has CDR1 SGHNT and CDR2 YYREEE (reference sequence). The V end lost 4 bases, the J end lost 6 bases, and 16 bases lay between the germline ends. The CDR3 is CASSQKQGSPGELFF. As DNA, the CDR3 is TGTGCCAGCAGCCAAAAACAGGGTTCTCCCGGGGAGCTGTTTTTT.

This chain joins TRBV7-2 and TRBJ2-2, with D maybe TRBD1 (6 bases). CDR1 is SGHTA and CDR2 is FQGNSA in the germline V gene. The V end lost 4 bases, the J end lost 6 bases, and 9 bases lay between the germline ends. This CDR3 spans 13 amino acids. This chain's CDR3 is CASSSRGSGELFF. For the CDR3, the DNA is TGTGCCAGCAGCTCGAGGGGGTCCGGGGAGCTGTTTTTT.

This clone was counted only a few times. CDR3 residues: CASSLGTAGGTDTQYF. The CDR3 bases are TGCGCCAGCAGCTTGGGCACCGCAGGGGGCACAGATACGCAGTATTTT. J is TRBJ2-3 and V is TRBV5-1, with D possibly matching TRBD1 (6 bases). Germline V CDR1 and CDR2: SGHRS, YFSETQ. The CDR3 runs 16 residues. V was pared by 0 bases and J by 1 base, with 12 bases between.